This entry lists 3 T cell receptor beta chains sequenced from one sample in a study of cytomegalovirus exposure and HLA in healthy donors. The PCR contained 60 Vbeta and 13 Jbeta primers. The repertoire was sequenced with immunoSEQ multiplex PCR; TCRdb's copy has only in-frame clones and lacks some. The sample has around 170,000 clones; around three quarters are singletons. Sequences were obtained from PBMCs. These receptors were obtained from a man aged 35 to 55 in good health and CMV-seronegative.

The chain joins TRBV29-1 to TRBJ2-3; perhaps TRBD2 as D (5 bases). The germline V gene has CDR1 SQVTM and CDR2 ANQGSEA. The ends were cut back, 7 bases at V and 6 bases at J, with 14 bases in the middle. The CDR3 is made up of 12 amino acids. CDR3: CSAEGSQDTQYF. In DNA form, the CDR3 reads TGCAGCGCCGAGGGCAGCCAGGATACGCAGTATTTT.

CDR3 sequence reads: CASSSLLAGVSEQYF. CDR3 nucleotides: TGTGCCAGCAGTTCCCTACTAGCGGGAGTTTCCGAGCAGTACTTC. This rearrangement joins TRBV6-5 to TRBJ2-7, with 11 nucleotides matching TRBD2. The germline V gene encodes CDR1 MNHEY and CDR2 SVGAGI. V gave up 4 bases and J gave up 6 bases; unmatched junction bases: 8. The CDR3 spans 15 residues.

Only a few counts were recorded for this clone. V usage is TRBV30 and J usage is TRBJ1-5; maybe TRBD1 (5 bases). The V and J ends lost 1 base and 7 bases respectively, with 14 bases between them. The germline gives CDR1 GTSNPN, CDR2 SVGIG (reference sequence). CDR3 length equals 14 residues. The CDR3 reads CAWSAGAMGQPQHF. CDR3 DNA sequence: TGTGCCTGGAGTGCTGGGGCCATGGGGCAGCCCCAGCATTTT. Using reference TRBV30 and TRBJ1-5 for the parts outside the CDR3, the full variable domain is SQTIHQWPATLVQPVGSPLSLECTVEGTSNPNLYWYRQAAGRGLQLLFYSVGIGQISSEVPQNLSASRPQDRQFILSSKKLLLSDSGFYLCAWSAGAMGQPQHFGDGTRLSIL.